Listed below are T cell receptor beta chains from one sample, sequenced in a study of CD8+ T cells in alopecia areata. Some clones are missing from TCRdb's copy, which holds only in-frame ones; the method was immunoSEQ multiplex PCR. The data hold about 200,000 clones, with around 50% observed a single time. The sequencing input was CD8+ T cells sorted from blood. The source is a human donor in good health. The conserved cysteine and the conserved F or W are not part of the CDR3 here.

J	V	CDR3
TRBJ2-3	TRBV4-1	ASSQEPGRSTDTQY
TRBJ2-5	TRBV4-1	ASSQEGPGLQETQY
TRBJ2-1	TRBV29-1	SVPSGGANNEQF
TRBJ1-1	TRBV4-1	ASSQVGENTEAF
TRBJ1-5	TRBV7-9	ASSSSGDSNQPQH
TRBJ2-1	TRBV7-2	ASSSMGWGNEQF
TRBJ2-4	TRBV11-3	ASSLVVLAVAKNIQY
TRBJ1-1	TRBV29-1	SVEVTGGDTEAF
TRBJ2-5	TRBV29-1	SVLGGVASQETQY
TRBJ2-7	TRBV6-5	ASSYTGSEQY
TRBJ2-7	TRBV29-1	SPWEQY
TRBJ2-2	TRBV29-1	SVGGPGELF
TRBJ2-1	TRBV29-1	SVDTTSGGEQF
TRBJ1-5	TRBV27	ASSLSNSNQPQH
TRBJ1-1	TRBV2	ASSDGQITEAF
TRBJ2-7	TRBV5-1	ASRWGAESGQY
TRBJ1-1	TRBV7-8	ASSLMASSMNTEAF
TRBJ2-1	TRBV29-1	SAEVGGAYNEQF
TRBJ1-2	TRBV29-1	SVEAGAGQFGLGYT
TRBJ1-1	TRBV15	ATRRGLADTEAF
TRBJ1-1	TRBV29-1	SVERNTEAF
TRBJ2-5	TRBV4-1	ASSQDSLAGDQETQY
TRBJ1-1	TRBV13	ASSPQLDSRNTEAF
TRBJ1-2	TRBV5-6	ASSLVEGGYT
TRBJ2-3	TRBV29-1	SVEDPGTGGRTDTQY
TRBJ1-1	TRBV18	ASSPREGVNTEAF
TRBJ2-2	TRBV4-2	ASSQDSGLAGNTGELF
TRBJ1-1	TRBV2	ASSAGDFTEAF
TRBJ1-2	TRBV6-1	ASKQGAGYT
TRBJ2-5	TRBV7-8	ASSSGLAGGPGETQY
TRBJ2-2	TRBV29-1	SAERPTGELF
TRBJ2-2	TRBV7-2	ASTLRRGAFGELF
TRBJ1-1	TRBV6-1	ASRPPGYNTEAF
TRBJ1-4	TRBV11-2	ASSLVWGADNEKLF
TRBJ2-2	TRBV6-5	ASSYSPRGSTGELF
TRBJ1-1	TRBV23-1	ASSQGWDTEAF
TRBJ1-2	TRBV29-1	SVEARNYGYT
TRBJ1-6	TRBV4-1	ASSQTIGSSYNSPLH
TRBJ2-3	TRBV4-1	ASSPLRNTDTQY
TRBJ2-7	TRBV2	ASSERGSYEQY
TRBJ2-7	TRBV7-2	ASSPIGLASEQY
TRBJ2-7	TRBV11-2	ASSGGTGGNLIASYEQY
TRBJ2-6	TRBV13	ASSFGGDVLT
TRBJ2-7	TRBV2	ASVGGGLSYEQY
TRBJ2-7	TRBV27	ASSVGVFYEQY
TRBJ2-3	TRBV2	ASSVWTGGTDTQY